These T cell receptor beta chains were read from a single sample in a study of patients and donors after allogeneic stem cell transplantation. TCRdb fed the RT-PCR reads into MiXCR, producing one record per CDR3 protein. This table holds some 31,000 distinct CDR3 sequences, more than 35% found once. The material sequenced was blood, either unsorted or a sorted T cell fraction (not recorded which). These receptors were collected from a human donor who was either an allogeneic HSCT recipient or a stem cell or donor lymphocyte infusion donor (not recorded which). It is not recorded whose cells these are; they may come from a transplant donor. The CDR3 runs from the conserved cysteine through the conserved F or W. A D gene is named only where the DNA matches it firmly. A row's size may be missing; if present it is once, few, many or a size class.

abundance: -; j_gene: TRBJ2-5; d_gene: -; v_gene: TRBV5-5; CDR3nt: TGTGCCAGCAGCTTGCAAGGGGAGGAAAAGACCCAGTACTTC; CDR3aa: CASSLQGEEKTQYF
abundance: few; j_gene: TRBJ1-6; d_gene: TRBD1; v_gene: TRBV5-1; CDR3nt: TGCGCCAGCAGCTTGGTCCCGGGACAGGGAACCAGGTATAATTCACCCCTCCACTTT; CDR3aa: CASSLVPGQGTRYNSPLHF
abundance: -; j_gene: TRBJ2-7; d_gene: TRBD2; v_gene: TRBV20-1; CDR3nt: TGCAGTGCTAGAGATCCGCGGAACCTAGCGGGTCCCAAGCACGAGCAGTACTTC; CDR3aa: CSARDPRNLAGPKHEQYF
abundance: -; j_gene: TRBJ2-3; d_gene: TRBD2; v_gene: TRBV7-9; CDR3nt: TGTGCCAGCAGCCGGGAGGGGGGCGCAGATACGCAGTATTTT; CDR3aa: CASSREGGADTQYF
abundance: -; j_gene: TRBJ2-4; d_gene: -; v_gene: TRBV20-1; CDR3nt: TGCAGTGCTAGAGATGGGGGCGGGTACATTCAGTACTTC; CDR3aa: CSARDGGGYIQYF
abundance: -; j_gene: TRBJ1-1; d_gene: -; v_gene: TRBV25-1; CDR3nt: TGTGCCAGCAGTGAGGGAGGGCTGAACACTGAAGCTTTCTTT; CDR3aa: CASSEGGLNTEAFF
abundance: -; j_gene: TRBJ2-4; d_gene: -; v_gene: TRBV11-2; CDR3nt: TGTGCCAGCAGCTTAGATCTAGCCGCCAAAAACATTCAGTACTTC; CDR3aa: CASSLDLAAKNIQYF
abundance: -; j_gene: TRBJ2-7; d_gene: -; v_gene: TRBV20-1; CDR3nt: TGCAGCGCTAACCGGGGAGGGGGTTACGAGCAGTACTTC; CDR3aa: CSANRGGGYEQYF
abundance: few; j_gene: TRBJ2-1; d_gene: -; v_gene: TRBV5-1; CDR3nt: TGCGCCAGCACCACATTGGGGGCCAGCTACAATGAGCAGTTCTTC; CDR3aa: CASTTLGASYNEQFF
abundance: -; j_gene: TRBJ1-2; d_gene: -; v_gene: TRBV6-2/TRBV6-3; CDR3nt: TGTGCCAGCAGTAGTCACCCGCAGGGAAGGGGTGGCTACACCTTC; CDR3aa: CASSSHPQGRGGYTF
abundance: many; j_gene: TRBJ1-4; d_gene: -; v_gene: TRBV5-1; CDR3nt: TGCGCCAGCAGCTTAGAAGGGACTCCTAATGAAAAACTGTTTTTT; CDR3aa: CASSLEGTPNEKLFF
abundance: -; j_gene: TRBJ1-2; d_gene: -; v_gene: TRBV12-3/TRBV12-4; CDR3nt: TGTGCCAGCAGAGCCAGTGGGACCTACTACACCCCTAACTATGGCTACACCTTC; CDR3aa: CASRASGTYYTPNYGYTF
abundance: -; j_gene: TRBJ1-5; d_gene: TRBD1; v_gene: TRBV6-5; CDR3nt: TGTGCCAGCAGTAGCTCAGGGGGCCATCAGCCCCAGCATTTT; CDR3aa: CASSSSGGHQPQHF
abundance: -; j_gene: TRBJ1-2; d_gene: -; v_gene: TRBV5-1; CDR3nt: TGCGCCAGCAGCTTGGTACGGAGAAACTATGGCTACACCTTC; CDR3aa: CASSLVRRNYGYTF
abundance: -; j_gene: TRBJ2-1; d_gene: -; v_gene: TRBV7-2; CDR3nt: TGTGCCAGCAGCCCTAAGGGCGTACAGAGGTCGAGCTACTACAATGAGCAGTTCTTC; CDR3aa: CASSPKGVQRSSYYNEQFF
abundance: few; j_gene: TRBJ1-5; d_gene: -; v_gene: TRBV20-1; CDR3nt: TGCAGTGCTAGAGATGCCGCGGGTGGCGGGGCGTTTAGCAATCAGCCCCAGCATTTT; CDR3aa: CSARDAAGGGAFSNQPQHF
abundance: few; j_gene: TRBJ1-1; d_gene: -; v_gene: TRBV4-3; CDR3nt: TGCGCCAGCAGCCCCTCGATGGTGGACCGTGCTGAAGCTTTCTTT; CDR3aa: CASSPSMVDRAEAFF
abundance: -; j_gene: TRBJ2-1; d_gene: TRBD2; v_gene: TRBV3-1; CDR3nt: TGTGCCAGCACCCTTGAAGGTAGCGGGAGCTACAATGAGCAGTTCTTC; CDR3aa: CASTLEGSGSYNEQFF
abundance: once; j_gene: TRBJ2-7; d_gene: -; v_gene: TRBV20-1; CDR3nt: TGCAGTGCTAGAGTCGGAGGGAACGAGCAGTACTTC; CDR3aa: CSARVGGNEQYF
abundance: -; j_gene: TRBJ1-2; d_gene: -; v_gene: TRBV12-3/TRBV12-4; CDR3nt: TGTGCCAGCAGTTTATCGGTAGGAGGAGGAGGCTACACCTTC; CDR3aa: CASSLSVGGGGYTF
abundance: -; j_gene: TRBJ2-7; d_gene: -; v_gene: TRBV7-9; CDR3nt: TGTGCCAGCAGCTTCGCCCGGGTCTCCTACGAGCAGTACTTC; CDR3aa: CASSFARVSYEQYF
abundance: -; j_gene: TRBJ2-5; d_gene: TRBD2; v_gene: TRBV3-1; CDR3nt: TGTGCCAGCAGCCCAATAGCGGGGGTGAGCCTTGGGACCCAGTACTTC; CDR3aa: CASSPIAGVSLGTQYF
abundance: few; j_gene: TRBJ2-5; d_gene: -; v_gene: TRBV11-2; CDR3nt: TGTGCCAGCAGCTTAGATCGCTCGGGGGCCAAGGAGACCCAGTACTTC; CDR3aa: CASSLDRSGAKETQYF
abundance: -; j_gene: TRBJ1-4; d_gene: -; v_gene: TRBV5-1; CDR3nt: TGCGCCAGCAGCGGGCGGGCAGGGACTAATGAAAAACTGTTTTTT; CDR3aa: CASSGRAGTNEKLFF
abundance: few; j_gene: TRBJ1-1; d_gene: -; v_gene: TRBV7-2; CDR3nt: TGTGCCAGCAGCAACCCTGCCGGGACGAAAGCTTTCTTT; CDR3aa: CASSNPAGTKAFF
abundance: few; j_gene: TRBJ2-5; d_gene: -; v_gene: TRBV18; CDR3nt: TGTGCCAGCTCACCTGACACGGTCCGAGAGACCCAGTACTTC; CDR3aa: CASSPDTVRETQYF
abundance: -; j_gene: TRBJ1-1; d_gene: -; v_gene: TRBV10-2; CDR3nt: TGCGCCAGCCGAATCCTCGGAGAGAACACTGAAGCTTTCTTT; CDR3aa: CASRILGENTEAFF
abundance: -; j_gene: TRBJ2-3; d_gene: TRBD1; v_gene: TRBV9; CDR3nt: TGTGCCAGCAGCACCCCGACAGGGGGCCAAGATACGCAGTATTTT; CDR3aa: CASSTPTGGQDTQYF
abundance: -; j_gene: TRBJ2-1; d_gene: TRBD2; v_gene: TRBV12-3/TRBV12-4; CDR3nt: TGTGCCAGCTGCACTAGCGGGGGGGCGGCTGAGCAGTTCTTC; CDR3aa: CASCTSGGAAEQFF
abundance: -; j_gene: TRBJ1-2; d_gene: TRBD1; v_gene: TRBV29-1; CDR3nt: TGCAGCGTTGTGGGGACAGTTTCTTCTTATGGCTACACCTTC; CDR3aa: CSVVGTVSSYGYTF
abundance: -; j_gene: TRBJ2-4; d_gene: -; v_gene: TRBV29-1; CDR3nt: TGCAGCGTTGTTTCCTTGGCACTAGCCAAAAACATTCAGTACTTC; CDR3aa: CSVVSLALAKNIQYF
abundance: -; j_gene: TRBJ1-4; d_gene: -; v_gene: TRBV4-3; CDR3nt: TGCGCCAGCAGCCGGACGGGACTGTCCCTAACTAATGAAAAACTGTTTTTT; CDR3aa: CASSRTGLSLTNEKLFF
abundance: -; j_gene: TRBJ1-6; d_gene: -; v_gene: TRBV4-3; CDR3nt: TGCGCCAGCAGCCAAGAAACAGCGTCACCCCTCCACTTT; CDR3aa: CASSQETASPLHF
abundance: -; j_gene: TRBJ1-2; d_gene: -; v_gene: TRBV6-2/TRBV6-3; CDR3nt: TGTGCCAGCAGTTCCGGGACGGGTCTTAATTGCACCTTC; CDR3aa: CASSSGTGLNCTF
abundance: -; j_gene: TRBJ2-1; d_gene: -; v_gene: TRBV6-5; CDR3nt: TGTGCCAGCAGATTAAGCTCCTACAATGAGCAGTTCTTC; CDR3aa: CASRLSSYNEQFF
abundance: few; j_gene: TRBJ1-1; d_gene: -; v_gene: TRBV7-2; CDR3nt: TGTGCCAGCAGTAAGGGACGGTACACTGAAGCTTTCTTT; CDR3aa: CASSKGRYTEAFF
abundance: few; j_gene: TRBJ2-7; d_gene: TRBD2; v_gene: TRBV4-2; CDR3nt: TGTGCCAGCAGCCTAGCGGGACCCTACGAGCAGTACTTC; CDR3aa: CASSLAGPYEQYF
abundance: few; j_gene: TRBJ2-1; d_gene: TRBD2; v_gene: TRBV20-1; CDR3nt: TGCAGTGCTTTGCGGGGGATCGTGGGCAATGAGCAGTTCTTC; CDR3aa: CSALRGIVGNEQFF
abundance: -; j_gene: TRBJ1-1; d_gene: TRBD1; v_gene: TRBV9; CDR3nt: TGTGCCAGCAGCGACCGACAGGGGGCGAGCACTGAAGCTTTCTTT; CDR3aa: CASSDRQGASTEAFF
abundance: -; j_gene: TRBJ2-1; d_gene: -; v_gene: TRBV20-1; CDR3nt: TGCAGTGCTACTGCAAACGAATGGGGCTCCTACAATGAGCAGTTCTTC; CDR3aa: CSATANEWGSYNEQFF
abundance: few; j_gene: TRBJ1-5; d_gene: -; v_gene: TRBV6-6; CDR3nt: TGTGCCACCGCGACAGTCCCCGTCCAGCCCCAGCATTTT; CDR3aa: CATATVPVQPQHF
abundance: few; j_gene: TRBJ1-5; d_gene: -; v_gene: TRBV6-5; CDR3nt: TGTGCCAGCAGTTACTCGATAGGCAGCAATCAGCCCCAGCATTTT; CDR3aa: CASSYSIGSNQPQHF
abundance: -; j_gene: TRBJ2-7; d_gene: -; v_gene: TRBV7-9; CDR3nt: TGTGCCAGCAGCTTATCCCCGAGGTTTTCCGACGAGCAGTACTTC; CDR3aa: CASSLSPRFSDEQYF
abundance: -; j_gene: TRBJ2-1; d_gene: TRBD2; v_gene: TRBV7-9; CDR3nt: TGTGCCAGCAGTCTCACTAGCGGGGGAGGAAATGAGCAGTTCTTC; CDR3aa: CASSLTSGGGNEQFF
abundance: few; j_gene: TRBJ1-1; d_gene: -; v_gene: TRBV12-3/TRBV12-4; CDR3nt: TGTGCCAGCAGCCCCTTCAAGGCCGGTAGTCGGACTGAAGCTTTCTTT; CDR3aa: CASSPFKAGSRTEAFF
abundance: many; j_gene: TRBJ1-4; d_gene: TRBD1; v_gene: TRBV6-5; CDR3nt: TGTGCCAGCAGCTACAGGGGGACTAATGAAAAACTGTTTTTT; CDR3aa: CASSYRGTNEKLFF
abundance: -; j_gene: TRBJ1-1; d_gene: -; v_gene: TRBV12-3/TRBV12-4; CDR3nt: TGTGCCAGCAGCCTAGCCGGGACACAGGATGAAGCTTTCTTT; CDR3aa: CASSLAGTQDEAFF
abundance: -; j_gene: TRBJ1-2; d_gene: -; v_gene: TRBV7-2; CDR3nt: TGTGCCAGCAGCCCGGGGGGGGTAATTAACTATGGCTACACCTTC; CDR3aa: CASSPGGVINYGYTF
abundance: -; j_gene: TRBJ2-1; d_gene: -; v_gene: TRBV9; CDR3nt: TGTGCCAGCAGCGCCAGCGGTGAGCAGTTCTTC; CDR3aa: CASSASGEQFF
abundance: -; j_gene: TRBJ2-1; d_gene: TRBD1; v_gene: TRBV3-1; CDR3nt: TGTGCCAGCAGCCCCGGGACAGCGTCTTTTCGGAGGATGAATGAGCAGTTCTTC; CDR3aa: CASSPGTASFRRMNEQFF
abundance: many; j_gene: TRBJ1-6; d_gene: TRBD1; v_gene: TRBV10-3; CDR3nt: TGTGCCACCGGGACAGAAGATTCACCCCTCCACTTT; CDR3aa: CATGTEDSPLHF
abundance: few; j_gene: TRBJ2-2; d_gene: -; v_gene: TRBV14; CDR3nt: TGTGCCAGCAGCCTGACTCTTAACACCGGGGAGCTGTTTTTT; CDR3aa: CASSLTLNTGELFF
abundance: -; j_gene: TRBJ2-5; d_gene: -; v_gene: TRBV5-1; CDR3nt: TGCGCCAGCAGCTTGGAGCAGAGACAAGAGACCCAGTACTTC; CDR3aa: CASSLEQRQETQYF